This T cell receptor (beta chain) stems from a study of Graves' ophthalmopathy and Graves' hyperthyroidism. Across the study: Peripheral blood was obtained at first diagnosis, ahead of any treatment.

Findings and limits, study-wide: The blood repertoire also included most expanded thyroid clonotypes above 0.001 frequency.

As the starting material, 8 to 10 ml of fresh peripheral blood yielded the PBMCs. The CDR3 consists of 13 residues. V dropped 6 bases and J dropped 6 bases, with 11 bases sitting between them. Germline V gene sequence: CDR1 MNHNS, CDR2 SASEGT. CDR3 regions of TCR beta were amplified from RNA transcripts. The first round was an RT-PCR with HTBI primers, and the second round was a multiplex PCR. Each CDR3 protein gets one entry after TCRdb re-called the multiplex PCR reads with MiXCR. The sample shows roughly 36,000 distinct CDR3 sequences, roughly 49% of them seen only once. In this sample, this clonotype turned up many times. The antigen remains undetermined.

V is TRBV6-1 and J is TRBJ2-2, with D hard to call. Source material: peripheral blood. The clonotype was recovered from an adult woman with stable Graves' hyperthyroidism. In DNA, the CDR3 is TGTGCCAGCAGACCTGGGTTATCCGGGGAGCTGTTTTTT. It codes for CASRPGLSGELFF.